The present TCR beta chain was sequenced within a study of T cells in Graves' hyperthyroidism and ophthalmopathy. Study context: The initial diagnosis was the point when peripheral blood was collected, ahead of any treatment. Notes on the study in general: The model made its ophthalmopathy prediction, and onset followed a median approximately 6.5 months later.

V dropped 5 bases and J dropped 4; count of bases not matched to a gene: 9. The length of the CDR3 is 16 residues. Germline V gene data show CDR1 as MNHEY and CDR2 as SMNVEV (reference sequence). This clonotype was observed a few times. Its antigen remains unidentified. Exclusion of a patient resulted from uncontrolled infection, other autoimmune disease, pregnancy or lactation. The authors obtained PBMCs from around 10 ml of fresh peripheral blood. Amplified TCR beta CDR3 regions derived from RNA transcripts. When the TCR CDR3 underwent first-round RT-PCR, the HTBI primer set was used. One entry per CDR3 protein, called by TCRdb with MiXCR from the multiplex PCR reads. The table includes fewer than 450,000 distinct CDR3 sequences, about 14% detected once.

This TCR was sampled from a man in his fifties with Graves' ophthalmopathy. The sequencing input was blood. This chain uses TRBV27 with TRBJ2-1; 9 nucleotides align to TRBD2. CDR3 in amino acids: CASSHLSGSEYNEQFF. The CDR3 nucleotides read TGTGCCAGCAGTCACCTTAGCGGGAGTGAGTACAATGAGCAGTTCTTC.